This TCR beta chain was profiled in a study of naive and memory T cell subsets. The V gene's germline CDR1 is DFQATT and CDR2 SNEGSKA (reference sequence). V lost 0 bases, J lost 3 bases, and 18 bases lay in between. The CDR3 length is 16 residues. In this sample, this clonotype turned up a few times. Two oligonucleotides, mixed equimolar, formed the beta constant-region primer covering TRBC1 and TRBC2. Four rounds of PCR amplified the ligated cDNA using nested alpha and beta constant-region primers plus SP2. TCRdb recomputed calls from the UMI-ligation and nested PCR reads with MiXCR, one row per CDR3 protein. The data show about 17,000 distinct CDR3 sequences, with around 8.2% seen just once and under 25% held by the top ten.

V is TRBV20-1 and J is TRBJ2-7; either TRBD1 or TRBD2 may supply D (5 bases each). The receptor's source is a human donor in good health. Sequenced material: central memory CD8+ T cells from blood. The CDR3 nucleotides are TGCAGTGCTAGAGAACGAGCAGAAGGGGACGTCTACGAGCAGTACTTC. This gives the protein CSARERAEGDVYEQYF.